This entry concerns a single T cell receptor beta chain. Germline CDR1 DFQATT, CDR2 SNEGSKA (reference sequence). This CDR3 has 14 residues. V lost 6 bases and J lost 0; bases outside the gene matches: 4. This entry is derived from a study of T-cell memory formation after mild COVID-19. One entry per CDR3 protein results from TCRdb running MiXCR on the 5' RACE reads. Of about 33,000 distinct CDR3 sequences listed, around a fifth are singletons. The sequence was obtained from an adult who had mild COVID-19 (a few samples of this study predate the infection). Cell type and time point are not known. The J gene is TRBJ2-5, the V gene TRBV20-1, with 10 bases lining up with TRBD1. Sample: PBMCs or a T cell subset sorted from them (not recorded which). The CDR3 loop reads CSARTGGDQETQYF. DNA of the CDR3: TGCAGTGCCCGGACAGGGGGGGACCAAGAGACCCAGTACTTC.